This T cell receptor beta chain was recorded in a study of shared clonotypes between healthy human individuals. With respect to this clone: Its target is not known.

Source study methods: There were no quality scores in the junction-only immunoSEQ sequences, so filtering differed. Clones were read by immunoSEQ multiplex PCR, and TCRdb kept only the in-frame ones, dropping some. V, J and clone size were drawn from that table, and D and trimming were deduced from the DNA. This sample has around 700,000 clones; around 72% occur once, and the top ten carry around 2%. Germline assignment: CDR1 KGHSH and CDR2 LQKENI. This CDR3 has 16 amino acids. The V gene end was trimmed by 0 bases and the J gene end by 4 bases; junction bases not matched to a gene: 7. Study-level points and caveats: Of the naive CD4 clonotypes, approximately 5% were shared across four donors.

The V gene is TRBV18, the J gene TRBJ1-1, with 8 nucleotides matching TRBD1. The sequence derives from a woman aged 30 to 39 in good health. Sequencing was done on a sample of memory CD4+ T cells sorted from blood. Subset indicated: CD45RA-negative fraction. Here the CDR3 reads CASSPPLRDRGTEAFF. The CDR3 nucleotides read TGTGCCAGCTCACCACCCCTGCGCGACAGGGGCACTGAAGCTTTCTTT. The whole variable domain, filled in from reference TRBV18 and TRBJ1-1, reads NAGVMQNPRHLVRRRGQEARLRCSPMKGHSHVYWYRQLPEEGLKFMVYLQKENIIDESGMPKERFSAEFPKEGPSILRIQQVVRGDSAAYFCASSPPLRDRGTEAFFGQGTRLTVV.